The 22 T cell receptor beta chains given below trace back to one sample, sequenced in a study of T cell responses to AZD1222 COVID-19 vaccine. The protocol was immunoSEQ multiplex PCR, while the TCRdb copy is restricted to in-frame clones and leaves out a portion. The sample records around 79,000 clones, about nine tenths being singletons. Specimen: peripheral blood, collected on day 0 of AZD1222 vaccination. The source of these receptors is an adult in good health.

The V gene is TRBV7-3, the J gene TRBJ2-2, with TRBD2 matching 11 bases. The germline gives CDR1 SGHTA, CDR2 FQGTGA. V lost 0 bases and J lost 5; bases outside the gene matches: 5. The length of the CDR3 is 17 residues. The CDR3 loop is CASSLTAGLAATGELFF. CDR3 sequence (DNA): TGTGCCAGCAGCTTAACCGCGGGACTAGCGGCGACCGGGGAGCTGTTTTTT.

The chain carries TRBV9 and TRBJ1-1, with unresolved D. This CDR3 comprises 14 residues. Trimming pared 4 bases from V and 2 bases from J, leaving 12 bases between. Germline CDR1 is SGDLS and CDR2 is YYNGEE. CDR3 sequence: CASSTKGSNTEAFF. CDR3 bases: TGTGCCAGCAGCACAAAGGGAAGTAACACTGAAGCTTTCTTT. The full variable domain, with the rest looked up from reference TRBV9 and TRBJ1-1, is DSGVTQTPKHLITATGQRVTLRCSPRSGDLSVYWYQQSLDQGLQFLIQYYNGEERAKGNILERFSAQQFPDLHSELNLSSLELGDSALYFCASSTKGSNTEAFFGQGTRLTVV.

The chain carries TRBV5-6 and TRBJ1-2; D is unresolved. From germline, CDR1 is SGHDT and CDR2 YYEEEE. Trimming took off 0 bases at V and 0 bases at J, with 12 bases between the two ends. This CDR3 comprises 16 residues. The CDR3 is CASSLGRHPPNYGYTF. The CDR3 DNA reads as TGTGCCAGCAGCTTGGGACGGCACCCCCCTAACTATGGCTACACCTTC.

The chain employs TRBV6-5 and TRBJ1-2; D gene ambiguous. The CDR3 length is 13 residues. The V and J ends lost 7 bases and 3 bases respectively, with 12 bases between them. Germline assignment: CDR1 MNHEY and CDR2 SVGAGI. The CDR3 reads CASNLPPDYGYTF. CDR3 nucleotide sequence: TGTGCCAGCAACTTGCCCCCCGACTATGGCTACACCTTC.

As DNA, the CDR3 is TGTGCCAGCAGCTTTAGGACAGGGGGGTTACAAGAGACCCAGTACTTC. It specifies CASSFRTGGLQETQYF. The chain uses TRBV7-2 and TRBJ2-5, with 10 bases fitting TRBD1. The CDR3 is 16 residues long. The junction had 6 bases not matched to a gene; V was cut back by 3 bases and J by 2 bases. Germline values: CDR1 SGHTA, CDR2 FQGNSA.

This chain connects TRBV4-1 to TRBJ1-2, with 8 bases matching TRBD1. The germline CDR1 and CDR2 sequences are MGHRA and YSYEKL. The CDR3 extends over 16 amino acids. V was pared by 0 bases and J by 5 bases, with 8 bases of the junction left unmatched. The CDR3 nucleotides are TGCGCCAGCAGCCAAGATCAATCCGGGACAGGATATGGCTACACCTTC. Residues: CASSQDQSGTGYGYTF.

Only a few counts were recorded for this clone. The V gene is TRBV10-3, the J gene TRBJ1-4; a possible D gene is TRBD1 (5 bases). This CDR3 has 13 residues. Germline V gives CDR1 ENHRY, CDR2 SYGVKD. V gave up 9 bases and J gave up 5 bases, with 13 bases separating them. The CDR3 bases are TGTGCCATGAGACAGAGCCTAAATGAAAAACTGTTTTTT. Translated, it gives CAMRQSLNEKLFF.

This chain joins TRBV5-1 and TRBJ1-2; tentatively, D is TRBD1 (6 bases). CDR1 SGHRS and CDR2 YFSETQ come from the germline V gene. Trimming took off 6 bases at V and 5 bases at J, with 29 bases between the two ends. The CDR3 totals 18 residues. In DNA form, the CDR3 reads TGCGCCAGCAAGCGTGGGGAAAGTGAGGGGGTGACCATTTATGGCTACACCTTC. It translates to CASKRGESEGVTIYGYTF. The variable domain in full, with the rest retrieved from reference TRBV5-1 and TRBJ1-2, is KAGVTQTPRYLIKTRGQQVTLSCSPISGHRSVSWYQQTPGQGLQFLFEYFSETQRNKGNFPGRFSGRQFSNSRSEMNVSTLELGDSALYLCASKRGESEGVTIYGYTFGSGTRLTVV.

The chain joins TRBV29-1 to TRBJ1-2; no definite D call. In germline, CDR1 is SQVTM, CDR2 ANQGSEA. The CDR3 is 13 residues long. The V end was cut by 4 bases, the J end by 0 bases, with 9 bases between. The CDR3 region is CSVVVQANYGYTF. The DNA for the CDR3 is TGCAGCGTTGTGGTGCAAGCTAACTATGGCTACACCTTC.

This clone was seen a handful of times. V usage is TRBV19 and J usage is TRBJ2-7; D may correspond to TRBD1 or TRBD2 (5 bases each). Trimming removed 5 bases at V and 3 bases at J, with 11 bases between. CDR1 LNHDA and CDR2 SQIVND come from the germline V gene (reference sequence). The CDR3 length is 13 residues. As DNA, the CDR3 is TGTGCCAGTAGTGCTCAGAGGGGCTACGAGCAGTACTTC. It encodes CASSAQRGYEQYF.

The V and J genes are TRBV6-2 or TRBV6-3 and TRBJ2-7, with D hard to call. This CDR3 is built from 14 residues. The germline gives CDR1 MNHEY, CDR2 SVGEGT. V lost 5 bases and J 4 bases, leaving 15 bases between the germline ends. CDR3 nucleotide sequence: TGTGCCAGCAGTATGGAAAATAGCAGGTACGAGCAGTACTTC. As protein: CASSMENSRYEQYF.

V is TRBV7-2 and J is TRBJ2-3; 14 nucleotides line up with TRBD2. The CDR3 extends over 16 amino acids. Trimming took 5 bases from V and 1 from J; bases not matched to a gene: 2. Germline assignment: CDR1 SGHTA and CDR2 FQGNSA. CDR3 sequence: CASSQGLAGGTDTQYF. The CDR3 bases are TGTGCCAGCAGCCAGGGACTAGCGGGAGGCACAGATACGCAGTATTTT.

The J gene is TRBJ1-5, the V gene TRBV21-1; TRBD1 is the table's D call and was not checked against the DNA. TRBV21-1 is a pseudogene. CDR3 length: 14 residues. The CDR3 sequence: CASSKKGAGQPQHF. CDR3 nucleotide sequence: TGTGCCAGCAGCAAGAAGGGGGCGGGTCAGCCCCAGCATTTT.

The rearrangement joins TRBV5-5 to TRBJ2-7, with D hard to call. V dropped 4 bases and J dropped 2 bases, with 10 bases sitting between them. The CDR3 consists of 13 residues. Germline CDR1 SGHKS, CDR2 YYEKEE (reference sequence). In DNA, the CDR3 is TGTGCCAGCAGCCTAGACAACACCTACGAGCAGTACTTC. Its protein product is CASSLDNTYEQYF. Using reference TRBV5-5 and TRBJ2-7 for the parts outside the CDR3, the full variable domain is DAGVTQSPTHLIKTRGQQVTLRCSPISGHKSVSWYQQVLGQGPQFIFQYYEKEERGRGNFPDRFSARQFPNYSSELNVNALLLGDSALYLCASSLDNTYEQYFGPGTRLTVT.

V gene TRBV11-2 combines with J gene TRBJ2-7, with D possibly being TRBD2 (5 bases). V was clipped by 0 bases and J by 8 bases, with 14 bases between them. From germline, CDR1 is SGHAT and CDR2 FQNNGV. The CDR3 has 14 amino acids. CDR3 sequence (DNA): TGTGCCAGCAGCTTAGATCGGCGACTACCCAAGCAGTACTTC. This gives the protein CASSLDRRLPKQYF.

The chain employs TRBV28 and TRBJ1-5; the match to TRBD1 covers 9 bases. The germline V gene encodes CDR1 MDHEN and CDR2 SYDVKM. After removal of 5 bases from V and 9 bases from J, the junction contained 11 bases not matched to a gene. The CDR3 spans 15 residues. As DNA, the CDR3 is TGTGCCAGCAGTGTTCCGGGACAGGGTTCGAGGCCCCAGCATTTT. The encoded protein is CASSVPGQGSRPQHF.

The chain links TRBV30 to TRBJ2-2; 9 positions agree with TRBD1. V lost 8 bases and J lost 1; bases outside the gene matches: 5. The V gene's germline CDR1 is GTSNPN and CDR2 SVGIG (reference sequence). The CDR3 consists of 14 residues. The CDR3 region is CASRQGGNTGELFF. The DNA for the CDR3 is TGTGCCAGCCGACAGGGGGGGAACACCGGGGAGCTGTTTTTT.

The V gene is TRBV27, the J gene TRBJ2-5; the D gene is possibly TRBD2 (5 bases). Germline assignment: CDR1 MNHEY and CDR2 SMNVEV (reference sequence). The CDR3 extends over 11 amino acids. V shed 8 bases and J shed 8 bases, with 12 bases lying between them. The CDR3 bases are TGTGCCAGCGGACTCCTGCGAACCCAGTACTTC. Protein product: CASGLLRTQYF.

The gene calls are TRBV9 and TRBJ1-1; D gene ambiguous. CDR1 and CDR2 from the germline V gene are SGDLS and YYNGEE. V lost 1 base, J lost 4 bases, and 11 bases lay in between. The CDR3 sequence is 14 residues long. CDR3 nucleotides: TGTGCCAGCAGCGTATCGGGGTGGGCCACTGAAGCTTTCTTT. It codes for CASSVSGWATEAFF.

The chain joins TRBV7-2 to TRBJ1-1; 7 bases align to TRBD1. Trimming took 5 bases from V and 5 from J; bases not matched to a gene: 8. The CDR3 consists of 14 residues. Germline assignment: CDR1 SGHTA and CDR2 FQGNSA. This CDR3 is CASSQISGGTEAFF. DNA for the CDR3: TGTGCCAGCAGCCAAATCTCAGGGGGGACTGAAGCTTTCTTT. The whole variable domain, filled in from reference TRBV7-2 and TRBJ1-1, reads GAGVSQSPSNKVTEKGKDVELRCDPISGHTALYWYRQSLGQGLEFLIYFQGNSAPDKSGLPSDRFSAERTGGSVSTLTIQRTQQEDSAVYLCASSQISGGTEAFFGQGTRLTVV.

V usage is TRBV7-3 and J usage is TRBJ1-2; D unresolved. The length of the CDR3 is 13 residues. Germline V gene lookup returns CDR1 SGHTA and CDR2 FQGTGA. V lost 1 base and J lost 4, with 7 bases in between. This CDR3 reads CASSLSGSYGYTF. The CDR3 coding sequence is TGTGCCAGCAGCTTAAGTGGCAGCTATGGCTACACCTTC.

The chain is built from TRBV30 and TRBJ1-1; 7 bases match TRBD1. Germline-derived CDR1 and CDR2 are GTSNPN and SVGIG (reference sequence). The V segment lost 4 bases and the J segment 1 base; nucleotides outside the gene matches: 6. The CDR3 totals 14 residues. The CDR3 nucleotides read TGTGCCTGGACTAAACAGGGGTCGAACACTGAAGCTTTCTTT. Translation gives CAWTKQGSNTEAFF.